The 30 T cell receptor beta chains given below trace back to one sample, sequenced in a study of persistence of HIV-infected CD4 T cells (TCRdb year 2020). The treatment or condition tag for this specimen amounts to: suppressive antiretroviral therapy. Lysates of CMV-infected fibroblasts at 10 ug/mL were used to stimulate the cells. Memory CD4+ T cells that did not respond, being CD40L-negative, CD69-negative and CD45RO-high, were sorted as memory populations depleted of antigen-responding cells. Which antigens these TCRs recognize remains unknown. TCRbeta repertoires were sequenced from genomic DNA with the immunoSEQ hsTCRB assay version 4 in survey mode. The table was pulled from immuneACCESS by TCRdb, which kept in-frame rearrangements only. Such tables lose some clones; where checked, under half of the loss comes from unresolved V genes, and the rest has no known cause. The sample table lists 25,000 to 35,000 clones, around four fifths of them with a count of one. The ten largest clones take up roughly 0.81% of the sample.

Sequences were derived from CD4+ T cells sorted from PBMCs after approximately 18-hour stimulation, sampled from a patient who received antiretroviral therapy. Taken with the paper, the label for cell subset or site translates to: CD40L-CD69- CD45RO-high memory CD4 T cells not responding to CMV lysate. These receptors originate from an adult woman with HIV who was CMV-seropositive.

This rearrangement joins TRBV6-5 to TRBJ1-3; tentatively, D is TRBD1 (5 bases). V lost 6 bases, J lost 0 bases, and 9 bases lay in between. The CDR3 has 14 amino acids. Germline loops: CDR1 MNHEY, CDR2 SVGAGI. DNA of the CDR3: TGTGCCAGCAGCCGGGACCTCTCTGGAAACACCATATATTTT. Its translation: CASSRDLSGNTIYF.

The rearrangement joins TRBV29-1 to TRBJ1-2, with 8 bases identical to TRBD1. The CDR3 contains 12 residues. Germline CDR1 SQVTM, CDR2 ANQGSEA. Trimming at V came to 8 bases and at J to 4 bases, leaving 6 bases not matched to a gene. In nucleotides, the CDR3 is TGCAGCTCATTCGACAGGGGCTATGGCTACACCTTC. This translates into CSSFDRGYGYTF.

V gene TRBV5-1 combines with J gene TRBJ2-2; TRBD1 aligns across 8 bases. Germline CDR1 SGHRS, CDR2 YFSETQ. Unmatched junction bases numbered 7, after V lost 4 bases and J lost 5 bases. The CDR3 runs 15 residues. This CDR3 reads CASSPGQATTGELFF. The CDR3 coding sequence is TGCGCCAGCAGCCCGGGACAGGCGACGACCGGGGAGCTGTTTTTT.

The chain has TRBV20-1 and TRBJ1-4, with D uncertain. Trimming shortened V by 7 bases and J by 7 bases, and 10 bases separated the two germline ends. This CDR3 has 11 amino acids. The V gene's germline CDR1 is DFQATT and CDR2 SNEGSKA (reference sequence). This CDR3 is CSVAPIEKLFF. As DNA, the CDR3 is TGCAGTGTTGCCCCTATTGAAAAACTGTTTTTT.

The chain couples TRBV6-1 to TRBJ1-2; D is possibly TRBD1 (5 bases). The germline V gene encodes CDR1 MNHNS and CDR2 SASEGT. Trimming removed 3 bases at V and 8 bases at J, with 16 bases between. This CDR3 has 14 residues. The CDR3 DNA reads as TGTGCCAGCAGTGAGTCTGACAGATATCGGGGCTACACCTTC. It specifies CASSESDRYRGYTF.

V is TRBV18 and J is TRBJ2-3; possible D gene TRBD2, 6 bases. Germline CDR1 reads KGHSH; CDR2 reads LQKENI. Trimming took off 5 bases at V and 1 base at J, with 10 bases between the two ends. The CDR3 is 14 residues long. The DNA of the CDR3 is TGTGCCAGCTCAGGAGGGGTCGGCACAGATACGCAGTATTTT. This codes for CASSGGVGTDTQYF.

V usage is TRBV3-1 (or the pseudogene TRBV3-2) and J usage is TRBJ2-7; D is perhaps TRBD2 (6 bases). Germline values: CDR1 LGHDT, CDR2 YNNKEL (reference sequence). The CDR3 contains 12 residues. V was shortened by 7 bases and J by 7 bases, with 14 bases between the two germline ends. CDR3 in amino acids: CASMDYLGEQYF. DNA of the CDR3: TGTGCCAGCATGGACTACCTGGGGGAGCAGTACTTC.

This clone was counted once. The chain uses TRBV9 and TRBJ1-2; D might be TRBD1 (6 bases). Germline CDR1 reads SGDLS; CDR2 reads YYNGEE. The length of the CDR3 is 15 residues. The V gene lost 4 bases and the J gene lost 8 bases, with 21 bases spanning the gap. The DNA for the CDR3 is TGTGCCAGCAGCAACCGACAGGCCGCTCTGGGAGGCTACACCTTC. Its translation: CASSNRQAALGGYTF. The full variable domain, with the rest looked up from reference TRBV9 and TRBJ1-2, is DSGVTQTPKHLITATGQRVTLRCSPRSGDLSVYWYQQSLDQGLQFLIQYYNGEERAKGNILERFSAQQFPDLHSELNLSSLELGDSALYFCASSNRQAALGGYTFGSGTRLTVV.

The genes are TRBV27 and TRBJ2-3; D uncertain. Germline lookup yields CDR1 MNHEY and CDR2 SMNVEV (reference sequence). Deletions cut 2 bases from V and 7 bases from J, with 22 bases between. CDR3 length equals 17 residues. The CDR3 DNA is TGTGCCAGCAGTTTACCTCGGTTGTTGGGATCTCGGCATACGCAGTATTTT. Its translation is CASSLPRLLGSRHTQYF.

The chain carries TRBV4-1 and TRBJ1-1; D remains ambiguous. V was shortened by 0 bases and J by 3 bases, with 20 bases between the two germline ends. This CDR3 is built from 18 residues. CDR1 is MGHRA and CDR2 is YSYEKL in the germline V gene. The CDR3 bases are TGCGCCAGCAGCCAAGAACCCTTAAGGAAGGATGGGGACACTGAAGCTTTCTTT. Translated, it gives CASSQEPLRKDGDTEAFF.

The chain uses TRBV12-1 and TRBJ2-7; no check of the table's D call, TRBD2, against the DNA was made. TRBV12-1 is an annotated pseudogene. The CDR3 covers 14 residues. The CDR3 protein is CASSFPISSHGQYV. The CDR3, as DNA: TGTGCCAGCAGCTTTCCGATTAGCTCCCACGGTCAGTACGTC.

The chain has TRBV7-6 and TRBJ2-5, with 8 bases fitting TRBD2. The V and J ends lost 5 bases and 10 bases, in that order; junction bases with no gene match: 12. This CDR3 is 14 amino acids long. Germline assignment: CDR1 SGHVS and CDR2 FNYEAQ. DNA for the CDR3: TGTGCCAGCAGCCTGGCCGCGGGGGGTGAGGACCAGTACTTC. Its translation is CASSLAAGGEDQYF. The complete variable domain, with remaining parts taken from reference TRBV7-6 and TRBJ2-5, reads GAGVSQSPRYKVTKRGQDVALRCDPISGHVSLYWYRQALGQGPEFLTYFNYEAQQDKSGLPNDRFSAERPEGSISTLTIQRTEQRDSAMYRCASSLAAGGEDQYFGPGTRLLVL.

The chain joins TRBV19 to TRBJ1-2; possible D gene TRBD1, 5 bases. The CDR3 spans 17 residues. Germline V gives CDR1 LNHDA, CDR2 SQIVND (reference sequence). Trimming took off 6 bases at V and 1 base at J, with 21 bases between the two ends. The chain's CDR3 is CASRPGPAELHNYGYTF. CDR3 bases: TGTGCCAGTAGACCGGGACCGGCGGAGTTGCATAACTATGGCTACACCTTC.

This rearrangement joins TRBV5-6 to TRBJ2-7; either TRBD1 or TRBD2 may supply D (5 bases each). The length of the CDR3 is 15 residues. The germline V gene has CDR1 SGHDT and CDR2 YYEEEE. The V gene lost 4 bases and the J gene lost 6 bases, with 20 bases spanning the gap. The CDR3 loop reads CASSPLGDDTREQYF. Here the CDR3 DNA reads TGTGCCAGCAGCCCCCTCGGGGACGACACGCGCGAGCAGTACTTC. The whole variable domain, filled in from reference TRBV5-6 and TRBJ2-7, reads DAGVTQSPTHLIKTRGQQVTLRCSPKSGHDTVSWYQQALGQGPQFIFQYYEEEERQRGNFPDRFSGHQFPNYSSELNVNALLLGDSALYLCASSPLGDDTREQYFGPGTRLTVT.

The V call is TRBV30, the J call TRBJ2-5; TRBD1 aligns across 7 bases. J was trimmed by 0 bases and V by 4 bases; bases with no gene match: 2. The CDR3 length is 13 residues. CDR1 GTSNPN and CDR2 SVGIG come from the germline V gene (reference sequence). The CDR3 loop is CAWTQGDQETQYF. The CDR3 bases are TGTGCCTGGACCCAGGGGGACCAAGAGACCCAGTACTTC. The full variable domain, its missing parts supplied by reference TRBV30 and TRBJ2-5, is SQTIHQWPATLVQPVGSPLSLECTVEGTSNPNLYWYRQAAGRGLQLLFYSVGIGQISSEVPQNLSASRPQDRQFILSSKKLLLSDSGFYLCAWTQGDQETQYFGPGTRLLVL.

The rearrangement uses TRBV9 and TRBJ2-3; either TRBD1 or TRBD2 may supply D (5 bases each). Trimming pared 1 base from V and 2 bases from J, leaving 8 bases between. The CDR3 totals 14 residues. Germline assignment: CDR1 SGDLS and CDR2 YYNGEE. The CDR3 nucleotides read TGTGCCAGCAGCGTAAAGGGGACCACAGATACGCAGTATTTT. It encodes CASSVKGTTDTQYF.

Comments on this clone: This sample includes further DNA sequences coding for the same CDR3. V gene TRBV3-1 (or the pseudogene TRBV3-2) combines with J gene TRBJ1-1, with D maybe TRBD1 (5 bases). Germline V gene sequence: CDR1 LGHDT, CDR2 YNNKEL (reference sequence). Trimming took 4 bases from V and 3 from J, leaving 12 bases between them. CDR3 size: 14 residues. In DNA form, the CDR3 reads TGTGCCAGCAGCCGAGGGGACCGAGACACTGAAGCTTTCTTT. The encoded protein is CASSRGDRDTEAFF.

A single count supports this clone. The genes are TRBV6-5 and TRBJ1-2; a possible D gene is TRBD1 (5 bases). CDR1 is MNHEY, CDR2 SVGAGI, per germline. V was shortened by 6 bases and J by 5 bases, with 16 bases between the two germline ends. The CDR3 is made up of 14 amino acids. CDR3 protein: CASSMSGIWYGYTF. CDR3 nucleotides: TGTGCCAGCAGCATGTCAGGGATATGGTATGGCTACACCTTC.

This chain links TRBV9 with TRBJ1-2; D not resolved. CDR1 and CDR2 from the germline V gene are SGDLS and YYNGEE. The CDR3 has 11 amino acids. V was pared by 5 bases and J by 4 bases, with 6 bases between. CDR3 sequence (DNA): TGTGCCAGCAGTCGAGCCTATGGCTACACCTTC. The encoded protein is CASSRAYGYTF.

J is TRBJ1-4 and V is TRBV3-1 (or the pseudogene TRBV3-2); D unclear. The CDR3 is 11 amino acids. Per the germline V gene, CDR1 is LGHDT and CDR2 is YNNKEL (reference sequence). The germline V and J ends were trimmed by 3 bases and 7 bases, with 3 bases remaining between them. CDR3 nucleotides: TGTGCCAGCAGCCAGGGTGAAAAACTGTTTTTT. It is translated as CASSQGEKLFF.

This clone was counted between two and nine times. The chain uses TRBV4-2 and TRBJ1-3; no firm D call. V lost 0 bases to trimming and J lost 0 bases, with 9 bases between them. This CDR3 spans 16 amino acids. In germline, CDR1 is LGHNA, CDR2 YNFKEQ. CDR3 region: CASSQEGSLSGNTIYF. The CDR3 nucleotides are TGTGCCAGCAGCCAAGAAGGCAGCCTCTCTGGAAACACCATATATTTT.

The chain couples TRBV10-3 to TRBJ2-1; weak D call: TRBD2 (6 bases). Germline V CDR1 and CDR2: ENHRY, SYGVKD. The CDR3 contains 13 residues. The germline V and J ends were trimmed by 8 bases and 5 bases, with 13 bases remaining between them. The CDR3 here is CAIGDSGHNEQFF. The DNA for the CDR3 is TGTGCCATCGGCGATAGCGGCCACAATGAGCAGTTCTTC.

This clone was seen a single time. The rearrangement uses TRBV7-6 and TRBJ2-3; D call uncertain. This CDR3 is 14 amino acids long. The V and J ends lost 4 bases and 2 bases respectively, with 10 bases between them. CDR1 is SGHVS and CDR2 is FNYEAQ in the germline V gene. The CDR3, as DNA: TGTGCCAGCAGCTCCGGCCCGAACACAGATACGCAGTATTTT. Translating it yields CASSSGPNTDTQYF.

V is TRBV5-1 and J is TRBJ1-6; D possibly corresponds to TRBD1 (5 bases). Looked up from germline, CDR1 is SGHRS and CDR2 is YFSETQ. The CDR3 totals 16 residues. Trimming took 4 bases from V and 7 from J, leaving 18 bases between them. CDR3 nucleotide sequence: TGCGCCAGCAGCCCCACGACGGGGCGGCAGAATTCACCCCTCCACTTT. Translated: CASSPTTGRQNSPLHF.

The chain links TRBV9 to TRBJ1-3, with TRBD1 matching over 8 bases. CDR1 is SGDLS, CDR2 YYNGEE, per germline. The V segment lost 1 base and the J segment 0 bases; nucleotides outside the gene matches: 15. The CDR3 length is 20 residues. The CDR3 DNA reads TGTGCCAGCAGCGTATCTGGGACAGGCTTTCTTCCAAACTCTGGAAACACCATATATTTT. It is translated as CASSVSGTGFLPNSGNTIYF.

The CDR3 DNA sequence: TGCGCCAGCAGCTTGCCCGACCTCCGGGACACCATATATTTT. This gives the protein CASSLPDLRDTIYF. The chain employs TRBV5-1 and TRBJ1-3; no clear D gene. Trimming took 1 base from V and 8 from J, leaving 13 bases between them. Per germline, CDR1 SGHRS and CDR2 YFSETQ. The length of the CDR3 is 14 residues.

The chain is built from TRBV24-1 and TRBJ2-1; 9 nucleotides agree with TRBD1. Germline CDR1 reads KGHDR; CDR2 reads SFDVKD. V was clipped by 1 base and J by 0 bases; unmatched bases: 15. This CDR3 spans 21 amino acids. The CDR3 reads CATSDFKPGQGEPLSYNEQFF. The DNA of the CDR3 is TGTGCCACCAGTGATTTTAAGCCGGGACAGGGAGAACCACTCTCCTACAATGAGCAGTTCTTC.

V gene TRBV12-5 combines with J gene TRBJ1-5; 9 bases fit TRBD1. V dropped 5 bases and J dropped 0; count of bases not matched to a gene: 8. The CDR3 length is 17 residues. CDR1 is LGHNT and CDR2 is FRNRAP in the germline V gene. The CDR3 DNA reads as TGTGCTAGTGGTCCACAGGGGGCAAGCTTTAGCAATCAGCCCCAGCATTTT. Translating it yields CASGPQGASFSNQPQHF.

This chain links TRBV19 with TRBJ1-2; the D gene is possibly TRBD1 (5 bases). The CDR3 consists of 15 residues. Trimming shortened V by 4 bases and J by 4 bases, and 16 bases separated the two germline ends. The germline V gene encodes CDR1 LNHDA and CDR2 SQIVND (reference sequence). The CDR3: CASSRPGPSFYGYTF. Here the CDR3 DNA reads TGTGCCAGTAGTAGACCGGGACCGAGCTTCTATGGCTACACCTTC.

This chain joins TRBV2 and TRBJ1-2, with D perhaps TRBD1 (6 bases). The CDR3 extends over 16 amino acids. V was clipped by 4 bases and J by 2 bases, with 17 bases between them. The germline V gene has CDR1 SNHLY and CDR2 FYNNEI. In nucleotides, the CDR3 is TGTGCCAGCAGTGGAGAGAAAGGGGGGAGGAACTATGGCTACACCTTC. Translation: CASSGEKGGRNYGYTF.